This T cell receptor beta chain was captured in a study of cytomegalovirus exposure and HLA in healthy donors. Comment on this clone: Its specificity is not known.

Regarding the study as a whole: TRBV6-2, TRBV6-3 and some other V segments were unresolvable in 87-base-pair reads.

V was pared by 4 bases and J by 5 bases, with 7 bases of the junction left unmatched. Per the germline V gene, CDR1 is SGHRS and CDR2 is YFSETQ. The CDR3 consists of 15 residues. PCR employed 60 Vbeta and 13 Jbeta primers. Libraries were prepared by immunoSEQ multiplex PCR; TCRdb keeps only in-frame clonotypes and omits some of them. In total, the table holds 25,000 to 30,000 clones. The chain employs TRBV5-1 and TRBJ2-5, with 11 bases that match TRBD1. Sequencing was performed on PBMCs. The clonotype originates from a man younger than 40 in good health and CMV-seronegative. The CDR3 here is CASSLPDRGLETQYF. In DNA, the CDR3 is TGCGCCAGCAGCCTCCCGGACAGGGGGCTTGAGACCCAGTACTTC.